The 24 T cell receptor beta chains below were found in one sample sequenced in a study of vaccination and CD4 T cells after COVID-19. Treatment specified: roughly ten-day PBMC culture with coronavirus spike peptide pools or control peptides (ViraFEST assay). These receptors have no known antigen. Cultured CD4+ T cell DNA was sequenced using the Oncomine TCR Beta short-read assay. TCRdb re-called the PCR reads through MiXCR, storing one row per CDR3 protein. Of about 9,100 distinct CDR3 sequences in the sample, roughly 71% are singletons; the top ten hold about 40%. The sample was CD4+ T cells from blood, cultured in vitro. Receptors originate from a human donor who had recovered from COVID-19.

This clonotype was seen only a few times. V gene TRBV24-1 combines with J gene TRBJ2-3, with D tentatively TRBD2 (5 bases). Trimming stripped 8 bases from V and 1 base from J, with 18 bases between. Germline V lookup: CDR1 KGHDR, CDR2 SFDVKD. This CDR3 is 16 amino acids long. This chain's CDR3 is CATILFQRSCTDTQYF. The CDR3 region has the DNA TGTGCCACCATATTATTTCAGCGGAGTTGCACAGATACGCAGTATTTT.

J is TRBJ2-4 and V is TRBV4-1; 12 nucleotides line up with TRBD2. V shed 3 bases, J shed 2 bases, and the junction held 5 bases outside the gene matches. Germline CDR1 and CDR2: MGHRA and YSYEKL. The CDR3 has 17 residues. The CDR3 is CASSHPLAGGSKNIQYF. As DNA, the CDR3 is TGCGCCAGCAGCCACCCACTAGCGGGGGGCTCCAAAAACATTCAGTACTTC.

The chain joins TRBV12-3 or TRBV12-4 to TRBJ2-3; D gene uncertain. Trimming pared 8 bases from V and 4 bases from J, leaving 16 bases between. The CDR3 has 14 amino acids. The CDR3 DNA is TGTGCCAGCGGTGCCGGTCGCGGAGCAGATACGCAGTATTTT. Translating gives CASGAGRGADTQYF.

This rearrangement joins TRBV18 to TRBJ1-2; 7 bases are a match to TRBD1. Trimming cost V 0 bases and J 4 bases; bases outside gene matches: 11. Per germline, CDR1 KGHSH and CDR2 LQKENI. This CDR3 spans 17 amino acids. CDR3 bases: TGTGCCAGCTCACCACCGCTGGAGGGGGCTTCCTCCTATGGCTACACCTTC. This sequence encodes CASSPPLEGASSYGYTF.

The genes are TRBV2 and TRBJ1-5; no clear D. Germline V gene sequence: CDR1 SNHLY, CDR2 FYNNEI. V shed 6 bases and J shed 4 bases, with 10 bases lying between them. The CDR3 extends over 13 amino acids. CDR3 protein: CASSTFSNQPQHF. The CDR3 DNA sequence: TGTGCCAGCAGCACATTCTCGAATCAGCCCCAGCATTTT.

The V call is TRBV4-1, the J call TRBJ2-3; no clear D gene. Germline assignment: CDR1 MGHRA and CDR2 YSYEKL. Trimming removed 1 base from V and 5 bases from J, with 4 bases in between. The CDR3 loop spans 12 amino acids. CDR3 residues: CASSQVLDTQYF. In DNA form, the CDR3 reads TGCGCCAGCAGCCAAGTATTAGATACGCAGTATTTT.

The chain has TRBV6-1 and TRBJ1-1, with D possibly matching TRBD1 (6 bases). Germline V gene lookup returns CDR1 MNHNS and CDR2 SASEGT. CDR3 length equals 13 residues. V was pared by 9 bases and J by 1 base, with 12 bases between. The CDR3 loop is CASRIQGNTEAFF. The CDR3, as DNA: TGTGCCAGTAGAATACAGGGGAACACTGAAGCTTTCTTT.

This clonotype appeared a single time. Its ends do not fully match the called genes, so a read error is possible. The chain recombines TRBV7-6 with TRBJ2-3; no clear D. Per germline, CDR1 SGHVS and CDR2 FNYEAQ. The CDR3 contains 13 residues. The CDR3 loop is CASSERGTDTQYF. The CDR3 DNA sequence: TGTGCTAGCAGCGAAAGGGGCACAGATACGCAGTATTTT.

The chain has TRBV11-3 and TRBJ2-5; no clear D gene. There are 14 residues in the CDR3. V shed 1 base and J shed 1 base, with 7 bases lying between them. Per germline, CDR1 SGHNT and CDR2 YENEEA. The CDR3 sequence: CASSLVATQETQYF. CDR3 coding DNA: TGTGCCAGCAGCTTAGTGGCCACCCAAGAGACCCAGTACTTC.

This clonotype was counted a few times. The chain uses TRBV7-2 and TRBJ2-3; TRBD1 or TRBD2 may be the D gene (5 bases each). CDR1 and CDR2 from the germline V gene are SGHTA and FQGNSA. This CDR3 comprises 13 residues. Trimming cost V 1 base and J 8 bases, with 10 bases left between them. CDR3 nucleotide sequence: TGTGCCAGCAGCTTAGAGAGGGACGCTACGCAGTATTTT. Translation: CASSLERDATQYF.

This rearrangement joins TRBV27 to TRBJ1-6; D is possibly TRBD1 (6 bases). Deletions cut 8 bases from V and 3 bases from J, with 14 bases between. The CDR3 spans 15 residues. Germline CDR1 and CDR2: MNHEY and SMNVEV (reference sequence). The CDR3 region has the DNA TGTGCCAGCCCACCAGACAGGCTCTATAATTCACCCCTCCACTTT. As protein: CASPPDRLYNSPLHF.

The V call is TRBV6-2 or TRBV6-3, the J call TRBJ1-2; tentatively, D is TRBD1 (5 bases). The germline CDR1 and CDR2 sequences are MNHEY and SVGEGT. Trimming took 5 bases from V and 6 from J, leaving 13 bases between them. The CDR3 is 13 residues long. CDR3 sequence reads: CASSPRQGHGYTF. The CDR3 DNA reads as TGTGCCAGCAGTCCCCGGCAGGGCCATGGCTACACCTTC.

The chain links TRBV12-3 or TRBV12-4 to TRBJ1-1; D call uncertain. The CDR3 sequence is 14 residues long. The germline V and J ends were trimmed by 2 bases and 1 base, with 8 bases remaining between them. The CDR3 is CASSLRAPNTEAFF. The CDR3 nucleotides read TGTGCCAGCAGTTTAAGGGCGCCGAACACTGAAGCTTTCTTT.

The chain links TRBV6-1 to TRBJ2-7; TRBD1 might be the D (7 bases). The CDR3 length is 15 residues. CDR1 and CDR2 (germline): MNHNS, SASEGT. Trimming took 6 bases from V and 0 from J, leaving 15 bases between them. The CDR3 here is CASRGGTADSYEQYF. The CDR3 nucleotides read TGTGCCAGCAGAGGGGGGACAGCGGACTCCTACGAGCAGTACTTC.

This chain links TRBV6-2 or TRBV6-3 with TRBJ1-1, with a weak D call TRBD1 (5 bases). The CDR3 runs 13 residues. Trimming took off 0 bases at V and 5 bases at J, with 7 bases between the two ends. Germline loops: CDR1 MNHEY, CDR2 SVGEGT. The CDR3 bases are TGTGCCAGCAGTTACTCAGGGGTTACTGAAGCTTTCTTT. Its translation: CASSYSGVTEAFF.

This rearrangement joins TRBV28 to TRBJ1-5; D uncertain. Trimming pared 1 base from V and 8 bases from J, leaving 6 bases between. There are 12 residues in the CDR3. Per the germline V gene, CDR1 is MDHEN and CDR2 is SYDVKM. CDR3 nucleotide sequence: TGTGCCAGCAGTTTATTCGGAGAGCCCCAGCATTTT. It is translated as CASSLFGEPQHF.

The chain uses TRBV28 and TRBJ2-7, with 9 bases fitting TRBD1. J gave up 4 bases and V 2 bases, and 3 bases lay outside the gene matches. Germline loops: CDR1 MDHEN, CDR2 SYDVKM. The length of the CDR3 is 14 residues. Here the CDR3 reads CASSLTGGRYEQYF. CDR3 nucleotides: TGTGCCAGCAGTTTAACAGGGGGCCGGTACGAGCAGTACTTC.

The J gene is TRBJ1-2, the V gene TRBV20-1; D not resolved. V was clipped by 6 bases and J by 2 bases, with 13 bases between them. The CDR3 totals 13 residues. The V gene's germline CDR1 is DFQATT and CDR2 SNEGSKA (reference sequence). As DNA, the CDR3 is TGCAGTGCAAATCTTCAGGAGAACTATGGCTACACCTTC. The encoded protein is CSANLQENYGYTF.

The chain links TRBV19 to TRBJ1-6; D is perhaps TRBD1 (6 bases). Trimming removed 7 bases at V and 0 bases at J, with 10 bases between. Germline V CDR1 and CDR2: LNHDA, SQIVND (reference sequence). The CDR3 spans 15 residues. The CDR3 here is CASKGGSSYNSPLHF. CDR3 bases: TGTGCCAGTAAGGGGGGGAGCTCCTATAATTCACCCCTCCACTTT.

The chain's CDR3 is CASSLTSAYEQYF. DNA for the CDR3: TGTGCCAGCAGCCTGACTAGCGCCTACGAGCAGTACTTC. The rearrangement joins TRBV6-4 to TRBJ2-7, with 8 nucleotides matching TRBD2. This CDR3 has 13 residues. Germline CDR1 is MRHNA and CDR2 is SNTAGT. J gave up 2 bases and V 6 bases, and 3 bases lay outside the gene matches.

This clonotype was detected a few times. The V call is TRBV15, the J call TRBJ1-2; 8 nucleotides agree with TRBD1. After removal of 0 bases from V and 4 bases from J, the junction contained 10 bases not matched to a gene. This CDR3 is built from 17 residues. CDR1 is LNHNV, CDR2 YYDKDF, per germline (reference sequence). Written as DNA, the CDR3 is TGTGCCACCAGCAGAGACAGGGGGCGGGGGGTCCTCTATGGCTACACCTTC. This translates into CATSRDRGRGVLYGYTF.

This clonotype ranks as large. The CDR3 DNA reads as TGTGCCACCAGTGATTCCCGACAGTTTGATAGCAATCAGCCCCAGCATTTT. Translated: CATSDSRQFDSNQPQHF. The V and J genes are TRBV24-1 and TRBJ1-5; a possible D gene is TRBD1 (5 bases). The germline V gene has CDR1 KGHDR and CDR2 SFDVKD. The CDR3 is made up of 17 amino acids. The V end lost 2 bases, the J end lost 0 bases, and 13 bases lay between the germline ends.

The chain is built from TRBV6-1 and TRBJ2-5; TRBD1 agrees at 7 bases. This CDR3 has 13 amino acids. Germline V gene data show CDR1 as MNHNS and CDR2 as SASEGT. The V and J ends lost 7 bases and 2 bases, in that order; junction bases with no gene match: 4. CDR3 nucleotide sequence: TGTGCCAGCATAAGGGACAGTCAAGAGACCCAGTACTTC. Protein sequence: CASIRDSQETQYF.

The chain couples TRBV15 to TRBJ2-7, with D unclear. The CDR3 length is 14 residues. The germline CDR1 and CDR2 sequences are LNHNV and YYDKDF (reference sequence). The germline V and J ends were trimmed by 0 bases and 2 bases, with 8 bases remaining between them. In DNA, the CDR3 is TGTGCCACCAGCAGAGACCCGGGTGCCTACGAGCAGTACTTC. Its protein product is CATSRDPGAYEQYF.